This T cell receptor (beta chain) comes out of a study of T cells in localized non-small cell lung cancer. Study observations and caveats: Out of the top 100 tumor clones, a median about 58 were seen in adjacent lung.

The CDR3 sequence is 13 residues long. Germline V lookup: CDR1 LGHNT, CDR2 FRNRAP. Trimming stripped 1 base from V and 0 bases from J, with 3 bases between. Taken at least 2 cm from the tumor margin, the adjacent lung showed no atypia. Notes on this clone: Its target is unknown.

TCRdb keeps only in-frame clones here, not all; method: immunoSEQ multiplex PCR. The repertoire holds some 1,500 clones, with less than 30% as singletons. The input for sequencing was normal lung tissue next to the tumor, taken before any cancer treatment. The receptor was isolated from a man between 35 and 75 years old with stage III lung adenocarcinoma. The genes are TRBV12-5 and TRBJ1-1; the D is unclear. This CDR3 is CASGLGMNTEAFF. For the CDR3, the DNA is TGTGCTAGTGGTTTGGGGATGAACACTGAAGCTTTCTTT.